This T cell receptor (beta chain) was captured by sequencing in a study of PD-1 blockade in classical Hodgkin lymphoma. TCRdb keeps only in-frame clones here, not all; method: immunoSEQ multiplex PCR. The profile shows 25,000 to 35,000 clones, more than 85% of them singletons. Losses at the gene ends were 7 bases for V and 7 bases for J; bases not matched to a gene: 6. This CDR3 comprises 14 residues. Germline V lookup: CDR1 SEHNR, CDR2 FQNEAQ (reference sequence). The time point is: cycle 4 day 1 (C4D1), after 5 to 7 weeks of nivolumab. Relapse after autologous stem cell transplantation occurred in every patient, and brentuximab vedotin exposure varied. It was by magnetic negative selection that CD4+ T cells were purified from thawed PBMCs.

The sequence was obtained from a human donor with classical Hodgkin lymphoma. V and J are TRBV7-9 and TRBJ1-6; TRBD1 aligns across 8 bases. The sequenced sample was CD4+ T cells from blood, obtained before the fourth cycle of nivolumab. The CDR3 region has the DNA TGTGCCAGCACCTCCGGGACAGGAAATTCACCCCTCCACTTT. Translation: CASTSGTGNSPLHF.